This T cell receptor beta chain was profiled in a study of T-cell reconstitution after alpha-beta-depleted transplantation in children (dated by TCRdb to the mid-2010s). Concerning the study at large: Using TCR repertoire profiling, the study followed T-cell immune reconstitution in a quantitative way in children after TCRalphabeta/CD19-depleted allogeneic hematopoietic cell transplantation.

Library preparation employed PCR. These reads were obtained on an Illumina HiSeq 2500. TCR library preparation used molecular barcoding, with unique molecular identifiers applied to normalize quantification of the TCRbeta repertoire. TCRdb itself trimmed the public reads at Q25 with fastp, ran MiXCR and retained productive beta chains. All rows with the same CDR3 protein become a single entry with the most common DNA and genes. Recorded for this sample are hundreds of thousands of distinct CDR3 sequences; roughly 24% of them occurred a single time. 13% to 15% of the sample goes to the ten largest clones. Paper-wide results and their limitations: The frequencies of hyperexpanded clones fell over the following months, and after one year, T-cell counts and TCRbeta diversity were mostly attributed to newly produced T cells. The apparently early alphabetaT-cell count recovery about two months after transplant was reportedly dependent on only several hundred rapidly expanded clones derived from non-depleted graft cells. In some patients, high TCRbeta diversity at day 60 was attributed to recipient T cells and intrathymic progenitors that had survived conditioning.

This clonotype was counted between two and nine times. It has no known antigen specificity. Nothing much larger sits one base from this clone, and base qualities are not available. A distance of 13 bases separates the germline ends of V and J, which lose 2 bases and 4 bases respectively. The CDR3 goes from the cysteine to the phenylalanine over 15 residues. The CDR3 DNA has 45 bases and is translated from base 1. In the germline V gene, CDR1 corresponds to KGHDR and CDR2 to SFDVKD. The label giving this sample's treatment or condition can be read as: allogeneic hematopoietic cell transplantation with graft depleted of TCRalphabeta T cells and CD19 B cells. Transplant recipients were children who received TCRalphabeta/CD19-depleted allogeneic hematopoietic cell grafts.

Here the sequenced sample was PBMCs, mostly from graft donor cells, taken 360 days after TCRalphabeta/CD19-depleted stem cell transplant. This clonotype was obtained from a boy in the first two years of life who had a stem cell transplant for acute myeloid leukemia, so the T cells may come from the graft donor. Recombination joined TRBV24-1 with TRBJ1-1; TRBD1 is a weak D gene call, 5 bases matching. The encoded CDR3 is CATSDSGFPLTEAFF. The nucleotide sequence reads as follows: TGTGCCACCAGTGATTCAGGGTTCCCGCTCACTGAAGCTTTCTTT.